Each of the 4 T cell receptor beta chains below was sequenced from the same sample in a study of shared clonotypes between healthy human individuals. Repertoires were generated with immunoSEQ multiplex PCR, while TCRdb's copy carries only in-frame clones and drops some. The data show 600,000 to 700,000 clones, less than 80% seen once. Material for sequencing was memory CD4+ T cells sorted from blood. As for subset: CD45RA-negative fraction. Receptors originate from a woman in her 30s in good health.

The chain uses TRBV4-1 and TRBJ2-7, with no clear D. The V end lost 0 bases, the J end lost 5 bases, and 8 bases lay between the germline ends. The CDR3 has 13 amino acids. Germline-derived CDR1 and CDR2 are MGHRA and YSYEKL. The CDR3 DNA reads as TGCGCCAGCAGCCAAGATTATAACCACGAGCAGTACTTC. The encoded protein is CASSQDYNHEQYF.

Notes on this clone: Distinct nucleotide sequences in the sample also encode this CDR3. The rearrangement uses TRBV5-1 and TRBJ2-7; 8 bases are shared with TRBD1. Germline V gene sequence: CDR1 SGHRS, CDR2 YFSETQ. The CDR3 totals 14 residues. Trimming took 3 bases from V and 7 from J; bases not matched to a gene: 9. The CDR3 reads CASSSGTGPLEQYF. CDR3 nucleotide sequence: TGCGCCAGCAGCTCCGGGACAGGTCCCCTGGAGCAGTACTTC.

The rearrangement links TRBV29-1 to TRBJ2-2; D not resolved. V lost 6 bases and J 3 bases, leaving 5 bases between the germline ends. Germline-derived CDR1 and CDR2 are SQVTM and ANQGSEA. The CDR3 covers 11 residues. For the CDR3, the DNA is TGCAGCGTCTCAGACACCGGGGAGCTGTTTTTT. The encoded protein is CSVSDTGELFF.

J is TRBJ1-2 and V is TRBV28; 9 positions match TRBD1. The CDR3 is made up of 17 amino acids. Germline V gives CDR1 MDHEN, CDR2 SYDVKM. The junction had 20 bases not matched to a gene; V was cut back by 10 bases and J by 5 bases. The CDR3 DNA sequence: TGTGCCACAAAGGACAGGGGATGGGAAGGAGGAAGTTATGGCTACACCTTC. Amino acids: CATKDRGWEGGSYGYTF.